The clone carrying this T cell receptor (beta chain) has more than one count but fewer than ten. What it recognizes is unknown. Reverse transcription of all isolated RNA meant that expressed TCRB transcripts were sequenced. Method: immunoSEQ multiplex PCR; TCRdb's copy keeps in-frame clones and lacks some. There are 150,000 or so clones in the sample; 9% to 9.5% occur only once, and about 0.66% lies in the top ten. The sample originates from a study of beta chain features in type 1 diabetes. Germline V lookup: CDR1 MGHRA, CDR2 YSYEKL. Between the trimmed V and J ends, which lost 5 bases and 3 bases, there was a span of 10 bases. The CDR3 has 13 amino acids. Study results and limitations: The naive, central memory and Treg TCRB repertoires looked more alike in patients than they did in healthy donors.

Material: central memory CD4+ T cells from blood. The clonotype was recovered from a man aged 18 to 35 in good health. V is TRBV4-1 and J is TRBJ1-1; D gene uncertain. As DNA, the CDR3 is TGCGCCAGCAGCTCCCGCGGAGACACTGAAGCTTTCTTT. It codes for CASSSRGDTEAFF.